Below are 26 T cell receptor beta chains sequenced from a single sample in a study of blood T cell repertoires in COVID-19. The assay was immunoSEQ multiplex PCR, and TCRdb's table has in-frame clones only and misses some. The data contain more than 110,000 clones, 70% to 80% of them singletons. What was sequenced was peripheral blood. The receptors originated from a woman aged 45 to 65 with active or convalescent COVID-19.

The V gene is TRBV6-5, the J gene TRBJ1-1; D is undetermined. The CDR3 is made up of 13 amino acids. The V and J ends lost 5 bases and 0 bases respectively, with 7 bases between them. The germline V gene encodes CDR1 MNHEY and CDR2 SVGAGI. CDR3: CASSLTVNTEAFF. CDR3 DNA sequence: TGTGCCAGCAGTCTCACAGTGAACACTGAAGCTTTCTTT.

This clone was counted a few times. This chain uses TRBV15 with TRBJ2-7, with 7 positions matching TRBD1. V trimming: 5 bases; J trimming: 2 bases; junction bases outside the gene matches: 12. Germline V gene lookup returns CDR1 LNHNV and CDR2 YYDKDF (reference sequence). The CDR3 sequence is 16 residues long. The CDR3 DNA reads as TGTGCCACCAGCTCAGAGTTGGACAGGAACCCCTACGAGCAGTACTTC. This encodes CATSSELDRNPYEQYF.

This clone was seen a few times. The rearrangement links TRBV6-6 to TRBJ1-2, with 7 bases matching TRBD1. This CDR3 spans 13 amino acids. Trimming cost V 5 bases and J 5 bases; bases outside gene matches: 5. Germline CDR1 MNHNY, CDR2 SVGAGI (reference sequence). The CDR3 DNA reads as TGTGCCAGCAGTGGGGGACAGCAGTATGGCTACACCTTC. Translating gives CASSGGQQYGYTF.

A few counts support this clone. CDR3 in amino acids: CASTPGATNEKLFF. CDR3 nucleotides: TGTGCCAGCACCCCCGGGGCAACTAATGAAAAACTGTTTTTT. The V call is TRBV28, the J call TRBJ1-4; D is unresolved. V was shortened by 7 bases and J by 0 bases, with 9 bases between the two germline ends. Germline values: CDR1 MDHEN, CDR2 SYDVKM. This CDR3 spans 14 amino acids.

V gene TRBV6-6 combines with J gene TRBJ1-5; 8 bases line up with TRBD1. Trimming cost V 5 bases and J 5 bases; bases outside gene matches: 17. The CDR3 is 18 residues long. Germline CDR1 MNHNY, CDR2 SVGAGI (reference sequence). The CDR3 is CASSHGWRPGQVHQPQHF. As DNA, the CDR3 is TGTGCCAGCAGTCACGGTTGGAGACCGGGACAGGTCCATCAGCCCCAGCATTTT.

The chain employs TRBV3-1 (or the pseudogene TRBV3-2) and TRBJ1-2, with D maybe TRBD1 (6 bases). From germline, CDR1 is LGHDT and CDR2 YNNKEL (reference sequence). This CDR3 spans 13 amino acids. V was pared by 2 bases and J by 6 bases, with 10 bases between. This CDR3 is CASSQLQGNGYTF. CDR3 DNA: TGTGCCAGCAGCCAACTACAGGGCAATGGCTACACCTTC.

This clone was picked up a small number of times. The chain uses TRBV9 and TRBJ2-3, with TRBD2 identical over 9 bases. Germline CDR1 and CDR2: SGDLS and YYNGEE. The trim removed 2 bases at V and 2 bases at J, leaving 3 bases unmatched. This CDR3 region has 15 residues. Written as DNA, the CDR3 is TGTGCCAGCAGCGTCCGGACTAGCGCCACAGATACGCAGTATTTT. Translating gives CASSVRTSATDTQYF.

The chain recombines TRBV6-5 with TRBJ1-1; D uncertain. The germline V and J ends were trimmed by 7 bases and 6 bases, with 12 bases remaining between them. The CDR3 spans 12 residues. The germline CDR1 and CDR2 sequences are MNHEY and SVGAGI. CDR3 amino acids: CASIKGGSEAFF. DNA of the CDR3: TGTGCCAGCATCAAAGGCGGCTCTGAAGCTTTCTTT.

The chain combines TRBV28 with TRBJ2-1; D is uncertain. CDR3 length equals 11 residues. Trimming stripped 7 bases from V and 5 bases from J, with 6 bases between. Germline CDR1 is MDHEN and CDR2 is SYDVKM. The CDR3 loop reads CASTQNNEQFF. In nucleotides, the CDR3 is TGTGCCAGCACCCAAAACAATGAGCAGTTCTTC.

This clone was detected only a few times. The chain carries TRBV5-6 and TRBJ1-5, with TRBD1 identical over 7 bases. V gave up 4 bases and J gave up 5 bases; unmatched junction bases: 21. CDR1 is SGHDT and CDR2 is YYEEEE in the germline V gene. This CDR3 has 19 amino acids. The CDR3 DNA reads as TGTGCCAGCAGCCCGACCAAAAAACCTCTGGGGACAGCTGATCAGCCCCAGCATTTT. Translating gives CASSPTKKPLGTADQPQHF.

This chain uses TRBV25-1 with TRBJ1-2; D is unclear. V lost 3 bases, J lost 4 bases, and 9 bases lay in between. The CDR3 covers 13 residues. Germline V CDR1 and CDR2: MGHDK, SYGVNS. The CDR3 DNA reads as TGTGCCAGCAGTGATCGCGCCTCCTATGGCTACACCTTC. As protein: CASSDRASYGYTF.

The chain carries TRBV6-1 and TRBJ1-5; 9 bases align to TRBD1. This CDR3 comprises 16 residues. Losses at the gene ends were 3 bases for V and 6 bases for J; bases not matched to a gene: 9. CDR1 and CDR2 from the germline V gene are MNHNS and SASEGT. CDR3 DNA: TGTGCCAGCAGTGATTACAGGGGGCTACAGAGTCAGCCCCAGCATTTT. This encodes CASSDYRGLQSQPQHF.

The rearrangement uses TRBV28 and TRBJ2-1; 8 bases line up with TRBD1. CDR3 length: 15 amino acids. V shed 1 base, J shed 7 bases, and the junction held 6 bases outside the gene matches. CDR1 and CDR2 from the germline V gene are MDHEN and SYDVKM. Here the CDR3 reads CASSLSRQGLNEQFF. CDR3 sequence (DNA): TGTGCCAGCAGTTTATCTCGACAGGGGCTTAATGAGCAGTTCTTC.

This clone was recorded at least ten times. Other DNA variants within this sample encode the same CDR3. The gene calls are TRBV15 and TRBJ1-5, with D possibly being TRBD1 (5 bases). Germline V CDR1 and CDR2: LNHNV, YYDKDF (reference sequence). The CDR3 extends over 16 amino acids. With 5 bases removed from V and 4 bases from J, the gap between germline ends came to 18 bases. CDR3 residues: CATSGGGWGGNQPQHF. Here the CDR3 DNA reads TGTGCCACCAGCGGTGGGGGGTGGGGAGGGAATCAGCCCCAGCATTTT.

CDR3 in DNA: TGTGCCAGCAGCCCCGGGGGAGGGGCCCAATCTTACCAGTACTTC. It translates to CASSPGGGAQSYQYF. V is TRBV5-4 and J is TRBJ2-5; 7 nucleotides align to TRBD2. This CDR3 contains 15 residues. The V and J ends lost 4 bases and 10 bases, in that order; junction bases with no gene match: 16. Per germline, CDR1 SGHNT and CDR2 YYREEE (reference sequence). Looking up the rest from reference TRBV5-4 and TRBJ2-5 gives the full variable domain: ETGVTQSPTHLIKTRGQQVTLRCSSQSGHNTVSWYQQALGQGPQFIFQYYREEENGRGNFPPRFSGLQFPNYSSELNVNALELDDSALYLCASSPGGGAQSYQYFGPGTRLLVL.

The CDR3 region is CASSPGQDLYGYTF. CDR3 DNA: TGTGCCAGCTCACCGGGACAGGACTTGTATGGCTACACCTTC. The chain carries TRBV18 and TRBJ1-2, with TRBD1 identical over 8 bases. Germline trimming cut 3 bases from V and 5 bases from J; bases unmatched to any gene: 5. Germline-derived CDR1 and CDR2 are KGHSH and LQKENI. This CDR3 is 14 amino acids long.

The V call is TRBV2, the J call TRBJ1-2; D ambiguous. The CDR3 length is 15 residues. Germline V gene data show CDR1 as SNHLY and CDR2 as FYNNEI. Trimming took 5 bases from V and 8 from J, leaving 21 bases between them. The CDR3 here is CASSSTPREMGGYTF. DNA for the CDR3: TGTGCCAGCAGTTCTACCCCCCGGGAAATGGGGGGCTACACCTTC.

This clone was detected only a few times. The chain combines TRBV3-1 (or the pseudogene TRBV3-2) with TRBJ1-2; 11 positions match TRBD1. This CDR3 spans 18 amino acids. CDR1 is LGHDT, CDR2 YNNKEL, per germline (reference sequence). Losses at the gene ends were 1 base for V and 3 bases for J; bases not matched to a gene: 10. CDR3 protein: CASSQGPGQGEDDYGYTF. CDR3 in DNA: TGTGCCAGCAGCCAAGGACCGGGACAGGGGGAAGATGACTATGGCTACACCTTC.

The V gene is TRBV7-9, the J gene TRBJ2-4; 8 bases are shared with TRBD2. CDR3 length: 14 residues. The germline CDR1 and CDR2 sequences are SEHNR and FQNEAQ (reference sequence). V trimming: 5 bases; J trimming: 6 bases; junction bases outside the gene matches: 6. CDR3 loop: CASSQGLGGNIQYF. The CDR3 coding sequence is TGTGCCAGCAGCCAGGGACTAGGAGGAAACATTCAGTACTTC.

The V gene is TRBV12-5, the J gene TRBJ2-5, with 7 nucleotides matching TRBD1. Trimming at V came to 3 bases and at J to 2 bases, leaving 6 bases not matched to a gene. CDR3 length: 15 residues. Germline CDR1 LGHNT, CDR2 FRNRAP. The CDR3 nucleotides read TGTGCTAGTGGTTTCGGGACAGCCCAACAAGAGACCCAGTACTTC. This sequence encodes CASGFGTAQQETQYF.

This clone was seen a single time. The V and J genes are TRBV29-1 and TRBJ1-2; the D is unclear. From germline, CDR1 is SQVTM and CDR2 ANQGSEA. Trimming cost V 3 bases and J 5 bases, with 7 bases left between them. The length of the CDR3 is 11 residues. The CDR3 loop reads CSVEREYGYTF. CDR3 DNA: TGCAGCGTTGAGCGAGAGTATGGCTACACCTTC. The whole variable domain, filled in from reference TRBV29-1 and TRBJ1-2, reads SAVISQKPSRDICQRGTSLTIQCQVDSQVTMMFWYRQQPGQSLTLIATANQGSEATYESGFVIDKFPISRPNLTFSTLTVSNMSPEDSSIYLCSVEREYGYTFGSGTRLTVV.

The rearrangement links TRBV5-1 to TRBJ1-1, with 7 bases that match TRBD1. From germline, CDR1 is SGHRS and CDR2 YFSETQ. V dropped 3 bases and J dropped 5; count of bases not matched to a gene: 10. CDR3 size: 15 residues. The CDR3 loop reads CASSSTGARETEAFF. The CDR3 nucleotides are TGCGCCAGCAGCTCTACAGGGGCCAGGGAAACTGAAGCTTTCTTT.

The CDR3 reads CAWTPGGGNTIYF. CDR3 DNA: TGTGCCTGGACCCCTGGCGGTGGAAACACCATATATTTT. The genes are TRBV30 and TRBJ1-3; D gene uncertain. The V end lost 4 bases, the J end lost 3 bases, and 10 bases lay between the germline ends. This CDR3 is 13 amino acids long. Germline V gene sequence: CDR1 GTSNPN, CDR2 SVGIG (reference sequence).

The chain joins TRBV6-2 or TRBV6-3 to TRBJ2-1; 7 nucleotides agree with TRBD1. Losses at the gene ends were 0 bases for V and 4 bases for J; bases not matched to a gene: 3. CDR1 is MNHEY and CDR2 is SVGEGT in the germline V gene. This CDR3 is built from 15 residues. CDR3 amino acids: CASSYSQGIYNEQFF. In DNA, the CDR3 is TGTGCCAGCAGTTACTCACAGGGGATATACAATGAGCAGTTCTTC.

V gene TRBV5-4 combines with J gene TRBJ2-3; 8 nucleotides align to TRBD2. Germline loops: CDR1 SGHNT, CDR2 YYREEE (reference sequence). V shed 2 bases and J 2 bases; nucleotides not matched to a gene: 10. The CDR3 has 17 residues. The DNA of the CDR3 is TGTGCCAGCAGCTTAGGGGGTAGCGGGGCCTCCACAGATACGCAGTATTTT. Translation gives CASSLGGSGASTDTQYF.

The V gene is TRBV5-6, the J gene TRBJ1-1; 10 nucleotides line up with TRBD1. V lost 3 bases, J lost 3 bases, and 11 bases stayed unmatched. The CDR3 has 17 residues. The germline gives CDR1 SGHDT, CDR2 YYEEEE. The CDR3 DNA reads as TGTGCCAGCAGCTCTCCCGGGACAGGGGCCGGATACACTGAAGCTTTCTTT. Protein: CASSSPGTGAGYTEAFF.